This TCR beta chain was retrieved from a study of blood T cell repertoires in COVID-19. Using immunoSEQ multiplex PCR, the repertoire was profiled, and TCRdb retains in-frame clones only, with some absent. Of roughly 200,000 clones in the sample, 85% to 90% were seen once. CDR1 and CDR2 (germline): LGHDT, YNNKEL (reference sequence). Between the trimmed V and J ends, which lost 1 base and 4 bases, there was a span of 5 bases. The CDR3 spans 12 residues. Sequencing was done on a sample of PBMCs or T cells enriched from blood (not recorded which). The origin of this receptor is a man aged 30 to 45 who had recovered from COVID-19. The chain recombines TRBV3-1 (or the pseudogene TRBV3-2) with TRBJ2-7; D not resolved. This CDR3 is CASSQGPYEQYF. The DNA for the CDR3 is TGTGCCAGCAGCCAAGGTCCTTACGAGCAGTACTTC.